The 29 T cell receptor beta chains below all came from one sample that was sequenced in a study of shared clonotypes between healthy human individuals (dated by TCRdb to the early 2020s). For the CD8 naive samples, CD45RO-negative cells were positively selected for CCR7, yielding a CD45RA+CCR7+ population from which TemRA cells were excluded. Library construction relied on the immunoSEQ multiplex PCR assay. Held by TCRdb, this immuneACCESS table contains in-frame sequences only and omits some clones. Under half of the omission traces to an unresolved V gene where checked; the cause of the rest is unknown. The sample includes about 2.1 million clones, with around 93% observed a single time. The top ten clonotypes cover about 1.7% of the sample. The material sequenced was naive CD8+ T cells from PBMCs. The cell subset or site label on this specimen signifies: CD45RA+CCR7+. Source of these receptors: a man between 18 and 29 years old in good health. Some clones in this sample may be carry-over from other donors' samples.

This sequence joins TRBV4-1 and TRBJ2-5; 7 nucleotides match TRBD1. After removal of 1 base from V and 5 bases from J, the junction contained 4 bases not matched to a gene. The CDR3 has 14 residues. Per the germline V gene, CDR1 is MGHRA and CDR2 is YSYEKL. This CDR3 reads CASSQGSDRETQYF. CDR3 DNA sequence: TGCGCCAGCAGCCAAGGTTCGGACAGGGAGACCCAGTACTTC.

The V call is TRBV19, the J call TRBJ1-5; D may be TRBD1 (5 bases). Germline V gives CDR1 LNHDA, CDR2 SQIVND (reference sequence). CDR3 length: 14 residues. V was shortened by 6 bases and J by 2 bases, with 11 bases between the two germline ends. The CDR3 coding sequence is TGTGCCAGTAGGTGGGGGGAAGGCAATCAGCCCCAGCATTTT. Translation gives CASRWGEGNQPQHF.

V and J are TRBV7-9 and TRBJ2-7, with 12 bases matching TRBD2. The CDR3 consists of 16 residues. Germline trimming cut 6 bases from V and 5 bases from J; bases unmatched to any gene: 11. Germline assignment: CDR1 SEHNR and CDR2 FQNEAQ (reference sequence). DNA of the CDR3: TGTGCCAGCAGTCACAATCCTAGCGGGAGGGCCGACGAGCAGTACTTC. Amino acids: CASSHNPSGRADEQYF.

The chain has TRBV6-1 and TRBJ2-3; possibly TRBD1 for D (5 bases). The germline V gene has CDR1 MNHNS and CDR2 SASEGT. This CDR3 has 13 residues. Trimming shortened V by 2 bases and J by 7 bases, and 10 bases separated the two germline ends. The CDR3 bases are TGTGCCAGCAGTGAACTTAGGGGCTATACGCAGTATTTT. Translated, it gives CASSELRGYTQYF.

The chain has TRBV6-6 and TRBJ1-5; D is unresolved. V lost 3 bases to trimming and J lost 3 bases, with 9 bases between them. The CDR3 is made up of 14 amino acids. Per germline, CDR1 MNHNY and CDR2 SVGAGI (reference sequence). The CDR3 DNA reads as TGTGCCAGCAGTTATTTTGGGCACAATCAGCCCCAGCATTTT. Translated, it gives CASSYFGHNQPQHF.

This chain uses TRBV4-3 with TRBJ2-7; the match to TRBD1 covers 12 bases. The germline V gene has CDR1 LGHNA and CDR2 YSLEER. This CDR3 region has 13 residues. The J segment lost 5 bases and the V segment lost 4 bases, leaving 0 bases of the junction unmatched. CDR3 region: CASSRDRGHEQYF. DNA of the CDR3: TGCGCCAGCAGCCGGGACAGGGGGCACGAGCAGTACTTC.

J is TRBJ2-2 and V is TRBV29-1; D might be TRBD1 (6 bases). The CDR3 extends over 13 amino acids. The germline V gene encodes CDR1 SQVTM and CDR2 ANQGSEA. The CDR3 DNA sequence: TGCAGTCTACAGGGCGCGAACACCGGGGAGCTGTTTTTT. Protein product: CSLQGANTGELFF.

This clone is a singleton in its sample. This rearrangement joins TRBV25-1 to TRBJ2-7; 8 bases are shared with TRBD2. With 3 bases clipped from V and 0 bases from J, the junction kept 4 bases outside the gene matches. Germline values: CDR1 MGHDK, CDR2 SYGVNS. The CDR3 has 15 residues. This chain's CDR3 is CASSDRTSLSYEQYF. The DNA of the CDR3 is TGTGCCAGCAGTGACCGGACTAGCCTCTCCTACGAGCAGTACTTC.

The chain has TRBV6-1 and TRBJ2-4; maybe TRBD1 (5 bases). CDR3 size: 14 residues. Trimming removed 7 bases at V and 3 bases at J, with 13 bases between. Germline values: CDR1 MNHNS, CDR2 SASEGT. The CDR3 DNA follows: TGTGCCAGCACTGGACAATTGGGCAAAAACATTCAGTACTTC. This sequence encodes CASTGQLGKNIQYF.

The genes are TRBV19 and TRBJ1-2; 7 positions match TRBD1. Germline CDR1 and CDR2: LNHDA and SQIVND (reference sequence). V shed 4 bases and J 4 bases; nucleotides not matched to a gene: 9. CDR3 length: 15 residues. CDR3 amino acids: CASSRGTESSYGYTF. The CDR3 nucleotides are TGTGCCAGTAGTAGGGGGACAGAATCCTCCTATGGCTACACCTTC. Complete variable domain (other parts from reference TRBV19 and TRBJ1-2): DGGITQSPKYLFRKEGQNVTLSCEQNLNHDAMYWYRQDPGQGLRLIYYSQIVNDFQKGDIAEGYSVSREKKESFPLTVTSAQKNPTAFYLCASSRGTESSYGYTFGSGTRLTVV.

This chain uses TRBV19 with TRBJ1-2, with unresolved D. The CDR3 has 15 amino acids. V lost 5 bases, J lost 2 bases, and 15 bases lay in between. The germline gives CDR1 LNHDA, CDR2 SQIVND (reference sequence). The CDR3 is CASSLSGQQNYGYTF. CDR3 DNA: TGTGCCAGTAGTCTGTCGGGTCAGCAAAACTATGGCTACACCTTC.

This clone was seen only once. The chain carries TRBV7-2 and TRBJ2-7, with D possibly being TRBD2 (5 bases). The CDR3 is made up of 13 amino acids. V shed 2 bases and J shed 3 bases, with 8 bases lying between them. Germline V lookup: CDR1 SGHTA, CDR2 FQGNSA. In nucleotides, the CDR3 is TGTGCCAGCAGCTTATTAGAGGGCTACGAGCAGTACTTC. Translated, it gives CASSLLEGYEQYF.

The J gene is TRBJ2-2, the V gene TRBV27; TRBD2 matches at 7 bases. CDR3 length: 15 amino acids. The germline CDR1 and CDR2 sequences are MNHEY and SMNVEV (reference sequence). V trimming: 2 bases; J trimming: 6 bases; junction bases outside the gene matches: 6. The CDR3 reads CASSLEAGWAGELFF. The DNA for the CDR3 is TGTGCCAGCAGTTTAGAAGCGGGATGGGCCGGGGAGCTGTTTTTT.

This rearrangement joins TRBV5-1 to TRBJ2-7; TRBD1 aligns across 8 bases. Germline V gene sequence: CDR1 SGHRS, CDR2 YFSETQ. J lost 3 bases, V lost 4 bases, and 3 bases had no gene match. The CDR3 has 13 amino acids. CDR3 loop: CASSLRGLYEQYF. CDR3 in DNA: TGCGCCAGCAGCCTCAGGGGGCTCTACGAGCAGTACTTC.

The rearrangement uses TRBV4-3 and TRBJ2-1; 10 bases line up with TRBD2. Germline V gene lookup returns CDR1 LGHNA and CDR2 YSLEER. The V gene end was trimmed by 4 bases and the J gene end by 8 bases; junction bases not matched to a gene: 8. CDR3 size: 15 residues. In DNA, the CDR3 is TGCGCCAGCAGCCCCGAAGCGGGAGGGCCATATGAGCAGTTCTTC. Its translation: CASSPEAGGPYEQFF.

This clone has just one count. This chain connects TRBV23-1 to TRBJ1-5, with D possibly matching TRBD1 (5 bases). TRBV23-1 falls under the ORF class, with uncertain function. This CDR3 is 15 amino acids long. The germline V and J ends were trimmed by 7 bases and 0 bases, with 13 bases remaining between them. The CDR3 spells CASNRKINSNQPQHF. CDR3 DNA: TGCGCCAGCAACAGGAAAATAAATAGCAATCAGCCCCAGCATTTT.

With regard to this clone: The identical CDR3 is also encoded by other nucleotide sequences in the sample. The chain combines TRBV11-2 with TRBJ2-7; D is unclear. Germline assignment: CDR1 SGHAT and CDR2 FQNNGV. CDR3 length: 12 residues. Trimming took off 1 base at V and 3 bases at J, with 4 bases between the two ends. The CDR3: CASSLGIYEQYF. The CDR3 DNA is TGTGCCAGCAGCTTAGGCATCTACGAGCAGTACTTC.

This chain connects TRBV5-6 to TRBJ1-2, with TRBD1 matching over 9 bases. This CDR3 is 15 amino acids long. The germline V gene encodes CDR1 SGHDT and CDR2 YYEEEE. V shed 5 bases, J shed 5 bases, and the junction held 10 bases outside the gene matches. CDR3 sequence (DNA): TGTGCCAGCAGTACTGGGGACAGGGAGGTATATGGCTACACCTTC. This gives the protein CASSTGDREVYGYTF. Together with reference TRBV5-6 and TRBJ1-2, the CDR3 gives the full variable domain: DAGVTQSPTHLIKTRGQQVTLRCSPKSGHDTVSWYQQALGQGPQFIFQYYEEEERQRGNFPDRFSGHQFPNYSSELNVNALLLGDSALYLCASSTGDREVYGYTFGSGTRLTVV.

The J gene is TRBJ2-1, the V gene TRBV7-9; 8 bases match TRBD2. The junction had 10 bases not matched to a gene; V was cut back by 1 base and J by 11 bases. Germline loops: CDR1 SEHNR, CDR2 FQNEAQ (reference sequence). The length of the CDR3 is 15 residues. The CDR3 spells CASSLVSLREVQQFF. The DNA for the CDR3 is TGTGCCAGCAGCTTAGTATCTTTGCGGGAGGTACAGCAGTTCTTC.

V is TRBV28 and J is TRBJ2-2, with D maybe TRBD2 (5 bases). Trimming shortened V by 5 bases and J by 6 bases, and 19 bases separated the two germline ends. CDR1 MDHEN and CDR2 SYDVKM come from the germline V gene. The CDR3 consists of 16 residues. The CDR3 nucleotides read TGTGCCAGCAGTAAACCTCTACGTTATAGCGCCGGGGAGCTGTTTTTT. Translated: CASSKPLRYSAGELFF. The variable domain in full, with the rest retrieved from reference TRBV28 and TRBJ2-2, is DVKVTQSSRYLVKRTGEKVFLECVQDMDHENMFWYRQDPGLGLRLIYFSYDVKMKEKGDIPEGYSVSREKKERFSLILESASTNQTSMYLCASSKPLRYSAGELFFGEGSRLTVL.

The chain is built from TRBV11-2 and TRBJ2-2; D remains ambiguous. This CDR3 contains 13 residues. Germline loops: CDR1 SGHAT, CDR2 FQNNGV. Deletions cut 1 base from V and 8 bases from J, with 8 bases between. The DNA of the CDR3 is TGTGCCAGCAGCTTAGGTCCCCTTGGGGAGCTGTTTTTT. Translated: CASSLGPLGELFF. The full variable domain, in which reference TRBV11-2 and TRBJ2-2 provide the parts outside the CDR3, is EAGVAQSPRYKIIEKRQSVAFWCNPISGHATLYWYQQILGQGPKLLIQFQNNGVVDDSQLPKDRFSAERLKGVDSTLKIQPAKLEDSAVYLCASSLGPLGELFFGEGSRLTVL.

Comment on this clone: Within the sample, other DNA sequences also encode this same CDR3. The chain couples TRBV9 to TRBJ2-7, with D perhaps matching TRBD1 (5 bases). The germline V gene has CDR1 SGDLS and CDR2 YYNGEE. CDR3 size: 14 residues. V was cut by 1 base and J by 0 bases, with 8 bases left in between. The CDR3 sequence is CASSVKDSSYEQYF. The CDR3 DNA reads TGTGCCAGCAGCGTAAAAGACAGCTCCTACGAGCAGTACTTC.

The chain uses TRBV27 and TRBJ2-7, with 7 positions matching TRBD2. This CDR3 region has 15 residues. Germline CDR1 reads MNHEY; CDR2 reads SMNVEV (reference sequence). V gave up 4 bases and J gave up 0 bases; unmatched junction bases: 6. The CDR3 region is CASSSFGGSSYEQYF. Here the CDR3 DNA reads TGTGCCAGCAGTTCGTTTGGCGGGAGCTCCTACGAGCAGTACTTC.

The chain is built from TRBV9 and TRBJ2-1; 9 bases are a match to TRBD1. The germline CDR1 and CDR2 sequences are SGDLS and YYNGEE. The length of the CDR3 is 16 residues. The V and J ends lost 3 bases and 5 bases, in that order; junction bases with no gene match: 9. CDR3 sequence reads: CASSGPSGQGHNEQFF. The CDR3 DNA sequence: TGTGCCAGCAGCGGCCCCTCGGGACAGGGTCACAATGAGCAGTTCTTC.

This chain links TRBV27 with TRBJ1-5; no definite D call. Germline V lookup: CDR1 MNHEY, CDR2 SMNVEV (reference sequence). This CDR3 has 14 amino acids. Trimming took off 5 bases at V and 2 bases at J, with 10 bases between the two ends. The CDR3 region has the DNA TGTGCCAGCAGTCGAAGGTACGGCAATCAGCCCCAGCATTTT. This encodes CASSRRYGNQPQHF.

V gene TRBV7-3 combines with J gene TRBJ2-7, with TRBD1 matching over 7 bases. Per the germline V gene, CDR1 is SGHTA and CDR2 is FQGTGA. The V segment lost 5 bases and the J segment 3 bases; nucleotides outside the gene matches: 4. CDR3 size: 13 residues. The CDR3 reads CASSLGDSYEQYF. The CDR3 nucleotides read TGTGCCAGCAGCCTCGGGGACAGCTACGAGCAGTACTTC.

The chain joins TRBV19 to TRBJ1-1, with TRBD1 identical over 7 bases. The CDR3 spans 15 residues. Germline V lookup: CDR1 LNHDA, CDR2 SQIVND (reference sequence). With V trimmed by 7 bases and J by 1 base, 9 bases remained unmatched. The CDR3 is CASTLNRGGNTEAFF. CDR3 DNA sequence: TGTGCCAGTACCCTCAACAGGGGAGGGAACACTGAAGCTTTCTTT. Full variable domain (outside the CDR3, taken from reference TRBV19 and TRBJ1-1): DGGITQSPKYLFRKEGQNVTLSCEQNLNHDAMYWYRQDPGQGLRLIYYSQIVNDFQKGDIAEGYSVSREKKESFPLTVTSAQKNPTAFYLCASTLNRGGNTEAFFGQGTRLTVV.

The genes are TRBV9 and TRBJ2-7, with D unclear. CDR3 length: 14 amino acids. The germline V and J ends were trimmed by 0 bases and 7 bases, with 14 bases remaining between them. CDR1 and CDR2 from the germline V gene are SGDLS and YYNGEE. The CDR3 DNA is TGTGCCAGCAGCGTAGCCGACGGAAGGAAGGAGCAGTACTTC. It is translated as CASSVADGRKEQYF.

This rearrangement joins TRBV11-2 to TRBJ2-7; 10 bases map to TRBD2. Germline V CDR1 and CDR2: SGHAT, FQNNGV. V lost 4 bases, J lost 3 bases, and 6 bases stayed unmatched. This CDR3 has 15 residues. CDR3 protein: CASSSTAGGGYEQYF. CDR3 DNA: TGTGCCAGCAGCTCTACAGCGGGAGGGGGCTACGAGCAGTACTTC.